This T cell receptor beta chain is from a study of blood T cells in healthy people across ages (dated by TCRdb to about 2015). For the wider study: In model experiments, template switching captured about one uniquely barcoded TCR beta cDNA molecule for every two T cells. Age-related changes in TCR beta repertoire diversity were measured in the study by deep sequencing normalized with unique cDNA molecular identifiers. Donors were grouped into four age groups: young (average 16 years), middle-aged (about 38), aged (around 60) and long-lived (over 80). Donors of different ages were randomly distributed across sequencing lanes to avoid experimental bias. The study analyzed two additional independent replicas of 1 million unique cDNA reads from the same blood draw for two donors, one aged 18 to 30 and one aged 80 or older. The research as a whole found: The percentage of naive T cells measured by flow cytometry correlated strongly with observed TCR beta diversity. Because the CMV infection status of the donors was unknown, age-related changes in expanded clonotypes may potentially have been confounded. Estimates of total diversity from one million sequenced T cells were regarded as lower bounds and underestimates. Since profiling was done on bulk unsorted PBMCs, naive and antigen-experienced compartments could not be conclusively compared. Observed TCR beta diversity per million T cells fell roughly linearly with age, and a significant reduction was already apparent by age about 43. Compared with the aged group, the long-lived group had more naive CD4+ T cells, fewer expanded clones and increased TCR diversity, suggesting age selection.

Library preparation was by 5' RACE. Sequencing was performed on an Illumina HiSeq 2500. A second PCR of about 6 to 11 cycles was performed with a sample-barcoded 5' primer and a J-beta primer mix. A unique molecular identifier was introduced onto each TCR beta cDNA molecule by a template-switch 5' adaptor carrying 12 random nucleotides. Each sample yielded at least 3 million CDR3-containing paired-end reads. All of the RNA was converted into first-strand cDNA using the Mint cDNA synthesis kit, with a TRBC-specific oligonucleotide serving as the primer. Following uracil-DNA glycosylase treatment, all cDNA underwent a first 18-cycle PCR with the universal primers M1SS and BC2_uni_R. In the authors' own workflow: For normalization, 1 million high-quality reads were randomly selected from each sample, with every read carrying a distinct molecular identifier. Instead of being binned into consensus sequences, reads that shared molecular identifiers were thrown out. MiTCR, run with a Q25 quality threshold and the strictest error-elimination algorithm, handled CDR3 identification, clonotype clustering and error correction. A nonparametric unseen species model using Euler transformation provided a lower-bound estimate of total TCR beta diversity. The public reads were quality trimmed at Q25 with fastp and then assembled into clones with MiXCR by TCRdb, keeping productive beta chains. For every CDR3 protein sequence, its rows merge into one entry that carries the most common genes and DNA. For this entry, the V and J calls and clone size follow TCRdb and not the study's own pipeline. The sample includes about 700,000 distinct CDR3 sequences, with about a third observed a single time. The top ten hold over 15% of the sample.

Remarks on this clonotype: Its specific antigen is unknown. A read error is possible here, since a much larger clone lies one base away.

Including cysteine and phenylalanine, the CDR3 has 16 amino acids. The entry retains the CDR3 DNA only, 48 bases that are in frame from base 1. The germline V end is reduced by 3 bases and the J end by 0 bases; junction bases left unmatched: 5. The 40 or so donors, aged about 6 to 95 years, were systemically healthy Caucasian individuals from Russia. About 10 milliliters of peripheral blood were collected from each donor into EDTA-treated Vacutainer tubes. Ficoll-Paque density-gradient centrifugation was used to isolate PBMCs, with at least 7 million obtained per sample. Total RNA was extracted from PBMCs with Trizol reagent, with at least 5.5 micrograms obtained per sample. For every donor, flow cytometry on a PBMC aliquot measured the percentage of naive CD45RAhigh/CD27high T cells.

The sequenced material came from blood. The clonotype originates from a woman at least 80 years old in good health. Donor details come from another sample of the same person, matched by shared clones. This sequence uses TRBV12-3 or TRBV12-4 and TRBJ2-3; 8 bases in the junction line up with TRBD2. For the CDR3, the sequence is CASSFRGGASTDTQYF. The bases read TGTGCCAGCAGTTTCCGGGGGGGAGCTAGCACAGATACGCAGTATTTT.